Following are 31 T cell receptor beta chains from one sample sequenced in a study of shared clonotypes between healthy human individuals. Naive-designated CD8 cells lacked CD45RO, were positively enriched for CCR7, and omitted terminally differentiated effector memory CD45RA+ cells. The data were produced by immunoSEQ multiplex PCR, yet TCRdb's version contains in-frame clones alone and is incomplete. The sample lists roughly 650,000 clones; about 96% were seen once. Material for sequencing was naive CD8+ T cells sorted from blood. The receptors were gathered from a woman aged 25 to 39 in good health.

The gene calls are TRBV13 and TRBJ1-2, with 7 bases fitting TRBD1. This CDR3 spans 13 amino acids. CDR1 and CDR2 (germline): PRHDT, FYEKMQ (reference sequence). V dropped 2 bases and J dropped 8; count of bases not matched to a gene: 5. The CDR3 reads CASSLTTGVGYTF. The CDR3 region has the DNA TGTGCCAGCAGCTTAACTACAGGGGTAGGCTACACCTTC.

This clone was observed once. This chain uses TRBV10-2 with TRBJ2-7; tentative D call: TRBD1 (5 bases). V lost 0 bases, J lost 1 base, and 10 bases lay in between. The CDR3 extends over 15 amino acids. Germline V gene lookup returns CDR1 WSHSY and CDR2 SAAADI. CDR3 in DNA: TGCGCCAGCAGTGAGTCGGGGCGCGGATCCTACGAGCAGTACTTC. Encoded protein: CASSESGRGSYEQYF.

CDR3 DNA: TGTGCCAGCAGCGGACCGAAAGAGACCCAGTACTTC. Translating gives CASSGPKETQYF. The genes are TRBV7-9 and TRBJ2-5; D ambiguous. The ends were cut back, 5 bases at V and 3 bases at J, with 7 bases in the middle. Germline values: CDR1 SEHNR, CDR2 FQNEAQ (reference sequence). This CDR3 region has 12 residues. The variable domain in full, completed from reference TRBV7-9 and TRBJ2-5, reads DTGVSQNPRHKITKRGQNVTFRCDPISEHNRLYWYRQTLGQGPEFLTYFQNEAQLEKSRLLSDRFSAERPKGSFSTLEIQRTEQGDSAMYLCASSGPKETQYFGPGTRLLVL.

The gene calls are TRBV19 and TRBJ2-1; 10 bases match TRBD2. The CDR3 loop spans 15 amino acids. Trimming removed 6 bases from V and 5 bases from J; junction bases left unmatched: 7. The germline gives CDR1 LNHDA, CDR2 SQIVND (reference sequence). In DNA, the CDR3 is TGTGCCAGTAGGATCGGGACTAGCGTCAACAATGAGCAGTTCTTC. Its translation: CASRIGTSVNNEQFF.

The V gene is TRBV5-6, the J gene TRBJ2-3; possibly TRBD2 for D (6 bases). The CDR3 loop spans 16 amino acids. V lost 3 bases and J lost 3, with 17 bases in between. From germline, CDR1 is SGHDT and CDR2 YYEEEE. The CDR3 DNA is TGTGCCAGCAGCTCGGCCGAATCGGGGGTTACAGATACGCAGTATTTT. Residues: CASSSAESGVTDTQYF.

The gene calls are TRBV2 and TRBJ1-3; D not resolved. V lost 4 bases, J lost 0 bases, and 7 bases lay in between. In germline, CDR1 is SNHLY, CDR2 FYNNEI. This CDR3 spans 14 amino acids. CDR3 sequence (DNA): TGTGCCAGCAGTGTTGGTCGCTCTGGAAACACCATATATTTT. This encodes CASSVGRSGNTIYF.

The rearrangement links TRBV19 to TRBJ1-2; no clear D. CDR3 length: 15 amino acids. V shed 1 base and J shed 2 bases, with 11 bases lying between them. Germline V gene data show CDR1 as LNHDA and CDR2 as SQIVND (reference sequence). CDR3 nucleotide sequence: TGTGCCAGTAGTATAGTTTCCGGGGTGAACTATGGCTACACCTTC. The encoded protein is CASSIVSGVNYGYTF.

The V call is TRBV7-9, the J call TRBJ2-1, with 8 bases matching TRBD2. The length of the CDR3 is 17 residues. Germline V gene lookup returns CDR1 SEHNR and CDR2 FQNEAQ (reference sequence). With V trimmed by 0 bases and J by 7 bases, 11 bases remained unmatched. The CDR3 loop reads CASSLAFGSGSSNEQFF. CDR3 nucleotides: TGTGCCAGCAGCTTAGCATTCGGGAGCGGGAGCTCGAATGAGCAGTTCTTC.

As concerns this clone: Other DNA sequences from this sample encode an identical CDR3 as well. The chain carries TRBV5-1 and TRBJ1-1; no clear D gene. The CDR3 sequence is 13 residues long. V was pared by 0 bases and J by 1 base, with 4 bases between. Looked up from germline, CDR1 is SGHRS and CDR2 is YFSETQ. CDR3 nucleotide sequence: TGCGCCAGCAGCTTGGGCGGGAACACTGAAGCTTTCTTT. This translates into CASSLGGNTEAFF.

V usage is TRBV4-1 and J usage is TRBJ2-3; D is unclear. Germline V gene lookup returns CDR1 MGHRA and CDR2 YSYEKL. V was cut by 0 bases and J by 0 bases, with 13 bases left in between. This CDR3 is built from 17 residues. In DNA, the CDR3 is TGCGCCAGCAGCCAAGATGGGGTGGAAAGAAGCACAGATACGCAGTATTTT. It encodes CASSQDGVERSTDTQYF.

V gene TRBV27 combines with J gene TRBJ2-1; TRBD2 matches at 8 bases. V gave up 5 bases and J gave up 7 bases; unmatched junction bases: 10. CDR1 is MNHEY and CDR2 is SMNVEV in the germline V gene (reference sequence). This CDR3 is built from 15 residues. The CDR3 here is CASSSSGSPQNEQFF. CDR3 in DNA: TGTGCCAGCAGTAGCAGCGGGAGTCCACAGAATGAGCAGTTCTTC.

This sequence joins TRBV28 and TRBJ2-1; D is ambiguous. The CDR3 sequence is 16 residues long. Trimming removed 6 bases at V and 0 bases at J, with 15 bases between. Germline V gives CDR1 MDHEN, CDR2 SYDVKM. CDR3 loop: CASSANVRTSYNEQFF. CDR3 bases: TGTGCCAGCAGCGCCAATGTCAGGACCTCCTACAATGAGCAGTTCTTC.

The chain carries TRBV11-2 and TRBJ1-1; D not certain. This CDR3 is 12 amino acids long. The V end lost 3 bases, the J end lost 7 bases, and 9 bases lay between the germline ends. The V gene's germline CDR1 is SGHAT and CDR2 FQNNGV. The CDR3 loop is CASSLGLGEAFF. The CDR3 DNA reads TGTGCCAGCAGCTTGGGTCTGGGTGAAGCTTTCTTT.

DNA for the CDR3: TGTGCCAGCAGTTTATCTGGCGGGAGTAGATCCTACGAGCAGTACTTC. Translation gives CASSLSGGSRSYEQYF. The gene calls are TRBV27 and TRBJ2-7; 7 nucleotides line up with TRBD2. Germline values: CDR1 MNHEY, CDR2 SMNVEV (reference sequence). The CDR3 consists of 16 residues. The V segment lost 0 bases and the J segment 1 base; nucleotides outside the gene matches: 6.

The rearrangement uses TRBV27 and TRBJ1-4, with 7 bases matching TRBD1. V trimming: 6 bases; J trimming: 8 bases; junction bases outside the gene matches: 9. The CDR3 spans 14 residues. Per germline, CDR1 MNHEY and CDR2 SMNVEV (reference sequence). The chain's CDR3 is CASSIGGSSEKLFF. The CDR3 region has the DNA TGTGCCAGCAGCATAGGGGGCTCATCCGAAAAACTGTTTTTT.

The J gene is TRBJ2-7, the V gene TRBV2, with TRBD1 identical over 9 bases. Germline V gene lookup returns CDR1 SNHLY and CDR2 FYNNEI. CDR3 length: 14 amino acids. The ends lost 4 bases at V and 5 bases at J; junction bases unmatched: 6. The CDR3 loop is CASSVVQGANEQYF. The CDR3 region has the DNA TGTGCCAGCAGTGTGGTACAGGGGGCTAACGAGCAGTACTTC.

The chain joins TRBV7-9 to TRBJ1-1; D remains ambiguous. The CDR3 is made up of 12 amino acids. Between the trimmed V and J ends, which lost 8 bases and 2 bases, there was a span of 9 bases. The germline CDR1 and CDR2 sequences are SEHNR and FQNEAQ (reference sequence). CDR3: CASQGFNTEAFF. CDR3 in DNA: TGTGCCAGCCAAGGATTCAACACTGAAGCTTTCTTT.

V usage is TRBV2 and J usage is TRBJ2-7, with 9 nucleotides matching TRBD2. V lost 2 bases, J lost 0 bases, and 2 bases stayed unmatched. Germline V gives CDR1 SNHLY, CDR2 FYNNEI. The CDR3 loop spans 15 amino acids. DNA for the CDR3: TGTGCCAGCAGTGAAAGCGGGGGGCCCTCCTACGAGCAGTACTTC. This translates into CASSESGGPSYEQYF.

The chain carries TRBV11-2 and TRBJ2-7; D tentatively reads TRBD1 or TRBD2 (5 bases each). Germline values: CDR1 SGHAT, CDR2 FQNNGV. V lost 4 bases and J lost 3, with 16 bases in between. The CDR3 length is 15 residues. CDR3 coding DNA: TGTGCCAGCAGCTCTACCGGGACCCCGGTCTACGAGCAGTACTTC. Translation gives CASSSTGTPVYEQYF.

The rearrangement uses TRBV2 and TRBJ2-7, with D perhaps matching TRBD2 (6 bases). V lost 9 bases and J lost 7, with 16 bases in between. This CDR3 is built from 12 residues. From germline, CDR1 is SNHLY and CDR2 FYNNEI. The CDR3 here is CARTKNAGEQYF. The CDR3, as DNA: TGTGCCAGAACAAAAAACGCGGGGGAGCAGTACTTC. The variable domain in full, completed from reference TRBV2 and TRBJ2-7, reads EPEVTQTPSHQVTQMGQEVILRCVPISNHLYFYWYRQILGQKVEFLVSFYNNEISEKSEIFDDQFSVERPDGSNFTLKIRSTKLEDSAMYFCARTKNAGEQYFGPGTRLTVT.

V and J are TRBV7-9 and TRBJ2-1, with 9 nucleotides matching TRBD2. The junction had 5 bases not matched to a gene; V was cut back by 5 bases and J by 9 bases. CDR1 SEHNR and CDR2 FQNEAQ come from the germline V gene (reference sequence). This CDR3 contains 13 residues. The CDR3 loop reads CASSVTSGREQFF. CDR3 in DNA: TGTGCCAGCAGCGTGACTAGCGGACGTGAGCAGTTCTTC.

The rearrangement joins TRBV5-4 to TRBJ2-7; 11 bases agree with TRBD1. The CDR3 has 15 amino acids. V dropped 5 bases and J dropped 6; count of bases not matched to a gene: 10. The germline gives CDR1 SGHNT, CDR2 YYREEE (reference sequence). CDR3 DNA sequence: TGTGCCAGCAGTCAAGCCGGGACAGGGGGGGGCGAGCAGTACTTC. This sequence encodes CASSQAGTGGGEQYF.

The chain employs TRBV6-5 and TRBJ2-3, with TRBD2 as a possible D gene (6 bases). Trimming removed 0 bases at V and 4 bases at J, with 11 bases between. Germline CDR1 is MNHEY and CDR2 is SVGAGI. This CDR3 region has 15 residues. CDR3 sequence (DNA): TGTGCCAGCAGTTACTCGGCGGGAAGGTCAGATACGCAGTATTTT. It codes for CASSYSAGRSDTQYF.

This chain joins TRBV5-6 and TRBJ2-5; 12 nucleotides match TRBD1. The CDR3 runs 16 residues. The germline V gene encodes CDR1 SGHDT and CDR2 YYEEEE. Trimming removed 4 bases from V and 5 bases from J; junction bases left unmatched: 9. CDR3 loop: CASSAAGTGGLETQYF. In DNA form, the CDR3 reads TGTGCCAGCAGCGCCGCCGGGACAGGGGGCTTGGAGACCCAGTACTTC.

This clone was picked up one time. The gene calls are TRBV19 and TRBJ2-5, with a weak D call TRBD2 (5 bases). The CDR3 length is 14 residues. Trimming stripped 3 bases from V and 4 bases from J, with 12 bases between. Germline CDR1 and CDR2: LNHDA and SQIVND (reference sequence). CDR3: CASSIIGVAETQYF. The CDR3, as DNA: TGTGCCAGTAGTATTATCGGGGTTGCAGAGACCCAGTACTTC.

The chain uses TRBV15 and TRBJ2-7, with 8 bases that match TRBD1. V was clipped by 3 bases and J by 0 bases; unmatched bases: 4. This CDR3 comprises 15 residues. Per the germline V gene, CDR1 is LNHNV and CDR2 is YYDKDF (reference sequence). The CDR3 loop is CATSRHRGSSYEQYF. The DNA for the CDR3 is TGTGCCACCAGCAGGCACAGGGGGAGCTCCTACGAGCAGTACTTC. Combining the CDR3 with reference TRBV15 and TRBJ2-7 gives the whole variable domain DAMVIQNPRYQVTQFGKPVTLSCSQTLNHNVMYWYQQKSSQAPKLLFHYYDKDFNNEADTPDNFQSRRPNTSFCFLDIRSPGLGDTAMYLCATSRHRGSSYEQYFGPGTRLTVT.

The chain carries TRBV7-9 and TRBJ2-1, with 7 bases fitting TRBD1. Germline CDR1 and CDR2: SEHNR and FQNEAQ (reference sequence). J lost 0 bases, V lost 6 bases, and 8 bases had no gene match. The CDR3 is 16 amino acids. CDR3 bases: TGTGCCAGCAGTTCCTCCGGGACAGTCTCCTACAATGAGCAGTTCTTC. The encoded protein is CASSSSGTVSYNEQFF.

This chain connects TRBV28 to TRBJ2-1, with 8 positions matching TRBD2. The CDR3 runs 14 residues. Per germline, CDR1 MDHEN and CDR2 SYDVKM. After removal of 6 bases from V and 11 bases from J, the junction contained 12 bases not matched to a gene. The DNA of the CDR3 is TGTGCCAGCAGGATAGGGCAGGGACTAGTGCAGCAGTTCTTC. Its protein is CASRIGQGLVQQFF.

The CDR3: CASRATTYYGYTF. The CDR3 DNA sequence: TGTGCCAGCAGAGCCACTACCTACTATGGCTACACCTTC. The rearrangement joins TRBV6-5 to TRBJ1-2; no reliable D call. The CDR3 contains 13 residues. The germline gives CDR1 MNHEY, CDR2 SVGAGI. The germline V and J ends were trimmed by 6 bases and 3 bases, with 11 bases remaining between them.

V is TRBV27 and J is TRBJ2-7; a possible D gene is TRBD2 (6 bases). Germline V gene data show CDR1 as MNHEY and CDR2 as SMNVEV (reference sequence). The V and J ends lost 1 base and 7 bases respectively, with 11 bases between them. The CDR3 sequence is 13 residues long. The CDR3 sequence: CASSLFPGTEQYF. In DNA, the CDR3 is TGTGCCAGCAGTTTATTCCCCGGGACTGAGCAGTACTTC.

The chain links TRBV19 to TRBJ2-1; D gene uncertain. The CDR3 covers 13 residues. The V gene's germline CDR1 is LNHDA and CDR2 SQIVND (reference sequence). The V end lost 3 bases, the J end lost 12 bases, and 15 bases lay between the germline ends. The CDR3 coding sequence is TGTGCCAGTAGTATGGAGCCTCGTAGTCTGCAGTTCTTC. Translation gives CASSMEPRSLQFF.